These 24 T cell receptor beta chains were all obtained from the same sample, sequenced in a study of blood T cell repertoires in COVID-19. Clones were sequenced by immunoSEQ multiplex PCR, and TCRdb holds only the in-frame ones, with some missing. The sample has 300,000 to 400,000 clones, approximately 88% seen once. The sequenced material came from PBMCs or T cells enriched from blood (not recorded which). These receptors were taken from a man in his 60s who had recovered from COVID-19.

V and J are TRBV2 and TRBJ1-2; TRBD1 might be the D (5 bases). Trimming removed 0 bases at V and 4 bases at J, with 15 bases between. The CDR3 is made up of 16 amino acids. From germline, CDR1 is SNHLY and CDR2 FYNNEI. CDR3: CASSEAGTGSSYGYTF. The CDR3 DNA sequence: TGTGCCAGCAGTGAAGCGGGCACAGGATCTAGCTATGGCTACACCTTC.

The rearrangement joins TRBV29-1 to TRBJ2-6; possibly TRBD2 for D (5 bases). The germline V gene has CDR1 SQVTM and CDR2 ANQGSEA. The CDR3 is made up of 17 amino acids. The V end lost 1 base, the J end lost 1 base, and 14 bases lay between the germline ends. In DNA, the CDR3 is TGCAGCGTTGAAGGCCGGACTGTTTCATCTGGGGCCAACGTCCTGACTTTC. It is translated as CSVEGRTVSSGANVLTF.

The chain uses TRBV12-5 and TRBJ2-3; the D gene is possibly TRBD2 (5 bases). V dropped 1 base and J dropped 0 bases, with 5 bases sitting between them. The CDR3 sequence is 14 residues long. Germline V gene sequence: CDR1 LGHNT, CDR2 FRNRAP. The CDR3 here is CASGLGTSTDTQYF. CDR3 bases: TGTGCTAGTGGTTTGGGGACTAGCACAGATACGCAGTATTTT.

CDR3 bases: TGTGCCAGCAGGGAGAGGGGGACAGCTAGCACAGATACGCAGTATTTT. It is translated as CASRERGTASTDTQYF. The chain has TRBV13 and TRBJ2-3; 7 nucleotides line up with TRBD1. CDR3 size: 16 residues. The ends lost 6 bases at V and 0 bases at J; junction bases unmatched: 9. Germline CDR1 PRHDT, CDR2 FYEKMQ (reference sequence).

This chain connects TRBV27 to TRBJ2-3, with TRBD2 matching 11 bases. With 6 bases clipped from V and 6 bases from J, the junction kept 11 bases outside the gene matches. There are 16 residues in the CDR3. CDR1 is MNHEY, CDR2 SMNVEV, per germline (reference sequence). This chain's CDR3 is CASRELSGRARDTQYF. The DNA for the CDR3 is TGTGCCAGCAGGGAACTTAGCGGGAGGGCCAGGGATACGCAGTATTTT.

The chain recombines TRBV29-1 with TRBJ2-1, with 7 bases aligning to TRBD1. V lost 0 bases to trimming and J lost 4 bases; unmatched junction nucleotides: 15. Germline V gene lookup returns CDR1 SQVTM and CDR2 ANQGSEA. The length of the CDR3 is 18 residues. In DNA, the CDR3 is TGCAGCGTTGAAGATCTCAACCTCCGACAGGGAAGATACAATGAGCAGTTCTTC. Translating gives CSVEDLNLRQGRYNEQFF.

This chain joins TRBV28 and TRBJ2-2; D is possibly TRBD1 (5 bases). Germline assignment: CDR1 MDHEN and CDR2 SYDVKM. V dropped 3 bases and J dropped 4 bases, with 15 bases sitting between them. The CDR3 sequence is 16 residues long. The CDR3 DNA follows: TGTGCCAGCAGTTTTAGAATAGGGGTGACCACCGGGGAGCTGTTTTTT. Protein: CASSFRIGVTTGELFF.

This clone was seen only once. The J gene is TRBJ2-2, the V gene TRBV19; 8 bases are a match to TRBD2. Looked up from germline, CDR1 is LNHDA and CDR2 is SQIVND (reference sequence). V gave up 5 bases and J gave up 5 bases; unmatched junction bases: 7. CDR3 size: 15 residues. CDR3 in amino acids: CASSPSGTRTGELFF. The CDR3, as DNA: TGTGCCAGTAGTCCGTCCGGGACTAGAACCGGGGAGCTGTTTTTT. The variable domain in full, completed from reference TRBV19 and TRBJ2-2, reads DGGITQSPKYLFRKEGQNVTLSCEQNLNHDAMYWYRQDPGQGLRLIYYSQIVNDFQKGDIAEGYSVSREKKESFPLTVTSAQKNPTAFYLCASSPSGTRTGELFFGEGSRLTVL.

This sequence joins TRBV28 and TRBJ1-6; 7 bases are a match to TRBD1. Germline CDR1 reads MDHEN; CDR2 reads SYDVKM. The CDR3 runs 16 residues. The trim removed 3 bases at V and 5 bases at J, leaving 7 bases unmatched. The CDR3 DNA reads as TGTGCCAGCAGTTTGGTTGAAGGGACAGATAATTCACCCCTCCACTTT. This gives the protein CASSLVEGTDNSPLHF.

This chain joins TRBV5-8 and TRBJ2-1; weak D call: TRBD2 (6 bases). Germline V gene lookup returns CDR1 SGHTS and CDR2 YDEGEE. The CDR3 totals 14 residues. V was clipped by 3 bases and J by 5 bases, with 12 bases between them. The CDR3 nucleotides read TGTGCCAGCAGCTCGTTCGGGACTCACAATGAGCAGTTCTTC. Its protein is CASSSFGTHNEQFF.

The chain has TRBV28 and TRBJ1-4, with a weak D call TRBD1 (5 bases). CDR1 MDHEN and CDR2 SYDVKM come from the germline V gene. Trimming took 6 bases from V and 8 from J, leaving 16 bases between them. CDR3 length: 14 amino acids. Here the CDR3 reads CASRGGTRGEKLFF. In DNA, the CDR3 is TGTGCCAGCAGGGGAGGGACCCGGGGGGAAAAACTGTTTTTT.

This clone showed up just once. The rearrangement uses TRBV7-2 and TRBJ2-2; D not resolved. V shed 1 base and J shed 5 bases, with 5 bases lying between them. The CDR3 loop spans 13 amino acids. The germline V gene has CDR1 SGHTA and CDR2 FQGNSA. CDR3 residues: CASSLVITGELFF. The CDR3, as DNA: TGTGCCAGCAGCTTAGTTATTACCGGGGAGCTGTTTTTT.

The chain links TRBV29-1 to TRBJ1-2; a weak D match, TRBD1 (6 bases). Germline V gene sequence: CDR1 SQVTM, CDR2 ANQGSEA. The CDR3 is made up of 14 amino acids. Trimming left V 3 bases short and J 5 bases short, with 16 bases between. CDR3 DNA: TGCAGCGTTGACGGTCAGGGGAATCGGTATGGCTACACCTTC. Translated, it gives CSVDGQGNRYGYTF.

This sequence joins TRBV7-9 and TRBJ2-1; 9 nucleotides agree with TRBD2. Germline V CDR1 and CDR2: SEHNR, FQNEAQ (reference sequence). CDR3 length: 15 amino acids. With V trimmed by 10 bases and J by 6 bases, 13 bases remained unmatched. CDR3: CATAPPGLATNEQFF. In DNA, the CDR3 is TGTGCCACCGCCCCCCCAGGACTAGCGACCAATGAGCAGTTCTTC.

The V and J genes are TRBV4-1 and TRBJ2-1; 8 bases fit TRBD2. The CDR3 spans 16 residues. Germline CDR1 reads MGHRA; CDR2 reads YSYEKL. V lost 3 bases and J lost 0; bases outside the gene matches: 4. CDR3 in DNA: TGCGCCAGCAGCCATAGTAGCGGGGACTCCTACAATGAGCAGTTCTTC. Its translation is CASSHSSGDSYNEQFF.

CDR3: CASSLLRQGAFQPQHF. DNA of the CDR3: TGTGCCAGCAGTTTATTGAGGCAGGGGGCATTTCAGCCCCAGCATTTT. The chain recombines TRBV28 with TRBJ1-5; 8 bases fit TRBD1. Germline V gene lookup returns CDR1 MDHEN and CDR2 SYDVKM. V lost 1 base, J lost 6 bases, and 8 bases stayed unmatched. The CDR3 runs 16 residues.

The gene calls are TRBV18 and TRBJ1-2, with 7 nucleotides matching TRBD1. Trimming took 5 bases from V and 5 from J; bases not matched to a gene: 8. The CDR3 is 14 amino acids. CDR1 is KGHSH and CDR2 is LQKENI in the germline V gene. CDR3: CASSDTQGWYGYTF. CDR3 sequence (DNA): TGTGCCAGCTCAGACACACAGGGGTGGTATGGCTACACCTTC. Supplemented by reference TRBV18 and TRBJ1-2, the full variable domain reads NAGVMQNPRHLVRRRGQEARLRCSPMKGHSHVYWYRQLPEEGLKFMVYLQKENIIDESGMPKERFSAEFPKEGPSILRIQQVVRGDSAAYFCASSDTQGWYGYTFGSGTRLTVV.

J is TRBJ1-4 and V is TRBV6-5; TRBD1 is a possible D gene (5 bases). The V gene's germline CDR1 is MNHEY and CDR2 SVGAGI. Trimming stripped 7 bases from V and 2 bases from J, with 14 bases between. This CDR3 comprises 15 residues. CDR3 residues: CASKPSGPTNEKLFF. The CDR3 DNA reads as TGTGCCAGCAAGCCCTCAGGGCCTACTAATGAAAAACTGTTTTTT.

The chain is built from TRBV5-1 and TRBJ1-1; D is undetermined. The V gene lost 0 bases and the J gene lost 2 bases, with 17 bases spanning the gap. The CDR3 has 17 residues. Germline CDR1 is SGHRS and CDR2 is YFSETQ. The CDR3 DNA sequence: TGCGCCAGCAGCTTGGGAGTTAGGGAGTCCCGAAACACTGAAGCTTTCTTT. Translating it yields CASSLGVRESRNTEAFF.

The rearrangement joins TRBV14 to TRBJ1-5, with D uncertain. This CDR3 is 17 amino acids long. Looked up from germline, CDR1 is SGHDN and CDR2 is FVKESK. Trimming stripped 2 bases from V and 2 bases from J, with 16 bases between. CDR3 in amino acids: CASSQFMTRGGNQPQHF. The DNA for the CDR3 is TGTGCCAGCAGCCAATTCATGACCCGGGGTGGCAATCAGCCCCAGCATTTT.

The V gene is TRBV25-1, the J gene TRBJ2-1; 8 nucleotides line up with TRBD2. In germline, CDR1 is MGHDK, CDR2 SYGVNS. This CDR3 has 16 residues. V lost 6 bases to trimming and J lost 2 bases; unmatched junction nucleotides: 9. The CDR3 loop is CASSASGTRTYNEQFF. DNA of the CDR3: TGTGCCAGCAGCGCTTCCGGGACTAGGACCTACAATGAGCAGTTCTTC. The complete variable domain, with remaining parts taken from reference TRBV25-1 and TRBJ2-1, reads EADIYQTPRYLVIGTGKKITLECSQTMGHDKMYWYQQDPGMELHLIHYSYGVNSTEKGDLSSESTVSRIRTEHFPLTLESARPSHTSQYLCASSASGTRTYNEQFFGPGTRLTVL.

The chain is built from TRBV14 and TRBJ2-7; 7 bases are a match to TRBD2. V lost 4 bases and J lost 3; bases outside the gene matches: 6. The CDR3 is 14 residues long. Germline V lookup: CDR1 SGHDN, CDR2 FVKESK. In DNA form, the CDR3 reads TGTGCCAGCAGCCGGCCGGGACTAAGCTACGAGCAGTACTTC. As protein: CASSRPGLSYEQYF.

The V and J genes are TRBV20-1 and TRBJ2-7; 10 bases are a match to TRBD2. The CDR3 extends over 14 amino acids. The trim removed 3 bases at V and 5 bases at J, leaving 7 bases unmatched. CDR1 DFQATT and CDR2 SNEGSKA come from the germline V gene (reference sequence). CDR3 bases: TGCAGTGCTAGTCGTCAAGCGGGAGGGGACGAGCAGTACTTC. It is translated as CSASRQAGGDEQYF.

This clone was seen a single time. This chain joins TRBV19 and TRBJ1-4; 10 nucleotides line up with TRBD1. There are 13 residues in the CDR3. Germline V lookup: CDR1 LNHDA, CDR2 SQIVND (reference sequence). V trimming: 8 bases; J trimming: 7 bases; junction bases outside the gene matches: 4. This CDR3 reads CASHRDRGEKLFF. CDR3 bases: TGTGCCAGTCACCGGGACAGGGGTGAAAAACTGTTTTTT.